The table lists the clone carrying this TCR beta chain with many counts. The antigen is not known. These data are taken from a study of CD8 T cells in ankylosing spondylitis. Study results and caveats: Disease-linked clones were reportedly significantly enriched in matched ankylosing spondylitis synovial fluid.

Quantitative molecular-barcoded 5'-RACE generated the TCR beta libraries. TCRdb analysed the 5' RACE reads with MiXCR anew, one entry per CDR3 protein. Altogether about 160,000 distinct CDR3 sequences are present, approximately 9.9% being singletons, with the ten largest covering around 15%. The receptor was isolated from a female donor with ankylosing spondylitis or in good health (not recorded which). Sequenced input: blood, either unsorted or a sorted T cell fraction (not recorded which).

CDR3 in amino acids: CAIKKSVTDPGGKVVYEQYF. CDR3 nucleotides: TGTGCCATCAAGAAAAGTGTCACCGACCCGGGTGGGAAAGTAGTCTACGAGCAGTACTTC. The chain links TRBV10-3 to TRBJ2-7, with D unclear. Trimming pared 7 bases from V and 3 bases from J, leaving 34 bases between. CDR3 length: 20 residues. CDR1 is ENHRY and CDR2 is SYGVKD in the germline V gene.